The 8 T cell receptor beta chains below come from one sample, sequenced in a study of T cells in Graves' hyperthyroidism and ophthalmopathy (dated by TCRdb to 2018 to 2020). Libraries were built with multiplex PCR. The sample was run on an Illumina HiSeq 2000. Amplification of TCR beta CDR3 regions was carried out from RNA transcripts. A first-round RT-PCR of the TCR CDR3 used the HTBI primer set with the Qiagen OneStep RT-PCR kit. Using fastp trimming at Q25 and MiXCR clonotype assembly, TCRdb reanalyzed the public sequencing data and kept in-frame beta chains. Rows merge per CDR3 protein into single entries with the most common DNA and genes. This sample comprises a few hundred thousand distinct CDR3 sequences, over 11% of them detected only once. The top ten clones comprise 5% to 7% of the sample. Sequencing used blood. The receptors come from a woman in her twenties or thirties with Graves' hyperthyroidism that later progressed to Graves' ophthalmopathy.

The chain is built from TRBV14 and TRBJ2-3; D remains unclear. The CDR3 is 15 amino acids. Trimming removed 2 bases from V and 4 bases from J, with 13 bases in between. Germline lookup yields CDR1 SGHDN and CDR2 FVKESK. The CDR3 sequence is CASSQIPLGSDTQYF. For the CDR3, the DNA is TGTGCCAGCAGCCAAATCCCCTTGGGGTCAGATACGCAGTATTTT.

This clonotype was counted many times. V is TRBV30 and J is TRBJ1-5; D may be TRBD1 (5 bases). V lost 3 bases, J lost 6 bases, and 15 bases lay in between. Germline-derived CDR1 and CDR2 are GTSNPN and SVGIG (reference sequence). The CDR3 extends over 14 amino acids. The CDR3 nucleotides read TGTGCCTGGAGGCAAGCAGGGTTCTCTCAGCCCCAGCATTTT. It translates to CAWRQAGFSQPQHF.

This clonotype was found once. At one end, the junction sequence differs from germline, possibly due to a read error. This chain's CDR3 is CAIRTHGTAGDQSGNTTYF. Written as DNA, the CDR3 is TGTGCCATCAGAACCCACGGGACAGCGGGGGATCAATCTGGAAACACCACATATTTT. The chain joins TRBV10-3 to TRBJ1-3; 7 bases fit TRBD1. This CDR3 region has 19 residues. Germline V gene sequence: CDR1 ENHRY, CDR2 SYGVKD.

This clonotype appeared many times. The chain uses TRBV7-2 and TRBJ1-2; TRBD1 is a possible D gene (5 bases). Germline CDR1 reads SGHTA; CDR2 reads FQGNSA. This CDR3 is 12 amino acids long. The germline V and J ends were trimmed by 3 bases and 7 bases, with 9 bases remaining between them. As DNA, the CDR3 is TGTGCCAGCAGCTTCGGGGACGCTGGCTACACCTTC. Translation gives CASSFGDAGYTF.

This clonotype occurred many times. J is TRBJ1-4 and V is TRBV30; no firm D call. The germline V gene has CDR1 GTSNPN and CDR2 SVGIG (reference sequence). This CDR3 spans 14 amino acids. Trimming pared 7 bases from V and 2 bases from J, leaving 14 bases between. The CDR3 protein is CAYQFLGTNEKLFF. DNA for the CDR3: TGTGCCTACCAGTTCCTGGGGACTAATGAAAAACTGTTTTTT.

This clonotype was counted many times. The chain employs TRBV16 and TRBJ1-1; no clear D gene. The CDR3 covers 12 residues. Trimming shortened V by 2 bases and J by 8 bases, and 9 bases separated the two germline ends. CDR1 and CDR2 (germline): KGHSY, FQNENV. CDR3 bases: TGTGCCAGCAGCCAAACGACACGGGAAGCTTTCTTT. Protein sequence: CASSQTTREAFF.

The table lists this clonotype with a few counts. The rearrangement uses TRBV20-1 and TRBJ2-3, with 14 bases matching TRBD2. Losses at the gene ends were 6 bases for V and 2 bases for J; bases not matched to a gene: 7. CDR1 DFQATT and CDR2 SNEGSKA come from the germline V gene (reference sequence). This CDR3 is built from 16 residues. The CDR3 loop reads CSARGLAGEVTDTQYF. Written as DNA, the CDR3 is TGCAGTGCCAGGGGACTAGCGGGAGAGGTCACAGATACGCAGTATTTT.

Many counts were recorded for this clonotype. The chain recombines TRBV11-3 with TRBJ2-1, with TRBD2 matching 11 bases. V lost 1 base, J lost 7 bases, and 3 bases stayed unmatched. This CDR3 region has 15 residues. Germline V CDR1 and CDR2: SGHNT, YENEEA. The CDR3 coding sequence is TGTGCCAGCAGCTTAGTAGCGGGAGGGGTGAATGAGCAGTTCTTC. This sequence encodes CASSLVAGGVNEQFF.